This TCR beta chain was retrieved from a study of shared clonotypes between healthy human individuals. In the case of this clone: Antigen: not known.

Study-wide points: Around 5.4% of naive CD4 clonotypes were common to several donors.

In germline, CDR1 is GTSNPN, CDR2 SVGIG (reference sequence). Trimming removed 5 bases from V and 8 bases from J, with 18 bases in between. The CDR3 totals 13 residues. The data were produced by immunoSEQ multiplex PCR, yet TCRdb's version contains in-frame clones alone and is incomplete. The sample lists about 2,500,000 clones; around 90% were seen once. The material sequenced was naive CD4+ T cells sorted from blood. As to subset: CD45RA+ positively selected. The chain combines TRBV30 with TRBJ1-2; the D is unclear. This sequence originates from a young man in good health. The CDR3 region has the DNA TGTGCCTGGGTCAGAGGATATTCGGAAGGCTACACCTTC. Protein product: CAWVRGYSEGYTF.